The T cell receptor (beta chain) described here comes from a study of T cells after yellow fever vaccination. Unmatched junction bases numbered 4, after V lost 4 bases and J lost 3 bases. The CDR3 is 13 amino acids. Germline loops: CDR1 DFQATT, CDR2 SNEGSKA (reference sequence). TCRdb independently ran MiXCR on the 5' RACE reads; one entry per CDR3 protein. The sample lists roughly 340,000 distinct CDR3 sequences; about 9.5% were seen once. The sample was PBMCs, taken on the day of the first yellow fever vaccination. The genes are TRBV20-1 and TRBJ2-7; 9 nucleotides match TRBD1. The origin of this receptor is a man younger than 35 who received the YFV17D yellow fever vaccine. The CDR3 loop reads CSATQGASYEQYF. CDR3 nucleotide sequence: TGCAGTGCTACACAGGGGGCGAGCTACGAGCAGTACTTC.